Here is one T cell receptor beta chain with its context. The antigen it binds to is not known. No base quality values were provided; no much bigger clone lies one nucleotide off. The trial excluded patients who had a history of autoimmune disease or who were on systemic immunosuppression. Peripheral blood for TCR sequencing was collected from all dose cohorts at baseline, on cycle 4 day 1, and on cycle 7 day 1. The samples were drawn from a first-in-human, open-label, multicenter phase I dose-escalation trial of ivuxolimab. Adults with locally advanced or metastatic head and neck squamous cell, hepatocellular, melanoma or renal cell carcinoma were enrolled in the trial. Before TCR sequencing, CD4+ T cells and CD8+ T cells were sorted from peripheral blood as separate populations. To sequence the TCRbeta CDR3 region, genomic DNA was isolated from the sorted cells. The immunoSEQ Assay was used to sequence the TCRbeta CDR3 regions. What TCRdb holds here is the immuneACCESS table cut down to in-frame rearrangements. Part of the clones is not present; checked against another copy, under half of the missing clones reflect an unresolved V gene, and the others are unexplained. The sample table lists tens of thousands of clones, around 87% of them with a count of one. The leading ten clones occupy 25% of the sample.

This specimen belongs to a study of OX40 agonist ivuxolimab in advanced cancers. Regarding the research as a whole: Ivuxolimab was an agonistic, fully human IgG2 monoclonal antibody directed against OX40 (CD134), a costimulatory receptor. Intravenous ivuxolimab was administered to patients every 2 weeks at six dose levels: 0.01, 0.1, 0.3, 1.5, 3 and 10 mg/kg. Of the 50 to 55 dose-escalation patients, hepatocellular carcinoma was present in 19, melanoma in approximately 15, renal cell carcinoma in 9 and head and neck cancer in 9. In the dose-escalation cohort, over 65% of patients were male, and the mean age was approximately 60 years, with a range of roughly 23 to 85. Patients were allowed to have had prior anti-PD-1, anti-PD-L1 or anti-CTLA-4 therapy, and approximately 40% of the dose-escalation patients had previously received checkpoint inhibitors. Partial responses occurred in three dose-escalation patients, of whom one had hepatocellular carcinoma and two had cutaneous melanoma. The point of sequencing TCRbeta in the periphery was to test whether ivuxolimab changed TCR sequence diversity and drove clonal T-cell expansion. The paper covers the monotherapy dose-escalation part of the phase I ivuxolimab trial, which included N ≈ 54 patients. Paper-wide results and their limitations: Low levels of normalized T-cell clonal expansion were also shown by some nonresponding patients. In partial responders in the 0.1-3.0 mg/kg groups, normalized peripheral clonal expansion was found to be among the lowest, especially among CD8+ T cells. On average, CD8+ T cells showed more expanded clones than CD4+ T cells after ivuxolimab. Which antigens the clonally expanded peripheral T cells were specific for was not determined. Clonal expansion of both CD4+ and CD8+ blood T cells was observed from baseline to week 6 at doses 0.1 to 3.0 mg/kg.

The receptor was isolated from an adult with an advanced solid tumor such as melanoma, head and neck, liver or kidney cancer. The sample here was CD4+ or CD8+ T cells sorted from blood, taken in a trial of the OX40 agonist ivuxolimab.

Here is the DNA: TGTGCCAGCAGCCCCGGACTAGCGGGAGTCCAGTACCAGTTCTTC. This yields the protein CASSPGLAGVQYQFF. This chain is built from TRBV7-9 and TRBJ2-1; 13 central nucleotides agree with TRBD2. At the junction V is shortened by 5 bases and J by 13 bases; bases outside the gene matches: 11. The CDR3 runs 15 residues from the cysteine to the phenylalanine. Solely the CDR3 DNA is kept, with 45 bases framed from the first base. For CDR1 and CDR2, the germline V gene (reference sequence) lists SEHNR and FQNEAQ.